This T cell receptor (beta chain) was retrieved from a study of T cell changes during pregnancy in multiple sclerosis. The CDR3 has 15 residues. V lost 1 base, J lost 2 bases, and 8 bases lay in between. Per germline, CDR1 MNHNS and CDR2 SASEGT. Repertoires were generated with immunoSEQ multiplex PCR, while TCRdb's copy carries only in-frame clones and drops some. The data show approximately 60,000 clones, over 80% seen once. The source is a female donor in good health, enrolled as a control in a pregnancy study. This chain connects TRBV6-1 to TRBJ1-4, with D uncertain. The source was peripheral blood, collected in the second trimester of pregnancy. The CDR3 nucleotides are TGTGCCAGCAGTGAAGAGGCGGGCACTAATGAAAAACTGTTTTTT. Protein: CASSEEAGTNEKLFF.